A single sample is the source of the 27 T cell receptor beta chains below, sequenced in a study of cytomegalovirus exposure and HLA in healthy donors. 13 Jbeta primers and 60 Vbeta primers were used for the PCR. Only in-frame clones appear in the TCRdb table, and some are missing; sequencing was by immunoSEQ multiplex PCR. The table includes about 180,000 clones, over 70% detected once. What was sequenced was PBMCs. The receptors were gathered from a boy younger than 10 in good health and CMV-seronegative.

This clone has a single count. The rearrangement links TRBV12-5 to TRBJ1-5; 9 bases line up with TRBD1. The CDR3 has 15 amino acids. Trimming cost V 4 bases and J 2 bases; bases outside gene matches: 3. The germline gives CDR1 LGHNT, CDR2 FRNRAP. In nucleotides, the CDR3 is TGTGCTAGTGGTTCTGGGACAGGGCGCAATCAGCCCCAGCATTTT. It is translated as CASGSGTGRNQPQHF.

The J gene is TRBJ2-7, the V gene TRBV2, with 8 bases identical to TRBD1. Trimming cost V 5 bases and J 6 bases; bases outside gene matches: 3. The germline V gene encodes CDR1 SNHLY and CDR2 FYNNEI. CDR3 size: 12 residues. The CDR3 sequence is CASSTRGPEQYF. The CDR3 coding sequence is TGTGCCAGCAGTACCAGGGGGCCCGAGCAGTACTTC.

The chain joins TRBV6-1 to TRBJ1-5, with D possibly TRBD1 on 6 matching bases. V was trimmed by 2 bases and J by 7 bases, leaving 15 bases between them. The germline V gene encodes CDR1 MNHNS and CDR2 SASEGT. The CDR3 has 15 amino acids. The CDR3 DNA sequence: TGTGCCAGCAGTGAATTGGGGGACAAAGGGCAGCCCCAGCATTTT. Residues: CASSELGDKGQPQHF.

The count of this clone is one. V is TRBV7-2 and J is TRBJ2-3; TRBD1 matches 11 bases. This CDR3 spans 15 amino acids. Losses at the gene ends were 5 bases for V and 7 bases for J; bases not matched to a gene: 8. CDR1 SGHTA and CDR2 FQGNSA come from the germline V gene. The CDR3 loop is CASSLGGTGGNTQYF. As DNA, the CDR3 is TGTGCCAGCAGCCTTGGCGGGACAGGGGGGAATACGCAGTATTTT.

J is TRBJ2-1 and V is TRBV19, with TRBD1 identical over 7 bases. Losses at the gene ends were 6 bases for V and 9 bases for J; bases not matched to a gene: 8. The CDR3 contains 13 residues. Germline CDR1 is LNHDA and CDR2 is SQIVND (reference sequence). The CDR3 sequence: CASRSGQVSEQFF. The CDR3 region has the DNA TGTGCCAGTAGATCCGGACAGGTTAGTGAGCAGTTCTTC.

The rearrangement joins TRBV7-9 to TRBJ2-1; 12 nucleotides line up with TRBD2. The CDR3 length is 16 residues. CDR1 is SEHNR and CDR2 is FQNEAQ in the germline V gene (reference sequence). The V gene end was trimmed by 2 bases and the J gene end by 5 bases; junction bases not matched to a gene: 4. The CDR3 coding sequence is TGTGCCAGCAGCTTACCTTGGACTAGCGGGAACAATGAGCAGTTCTTC. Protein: CASSLPWTSGNNEQFF.

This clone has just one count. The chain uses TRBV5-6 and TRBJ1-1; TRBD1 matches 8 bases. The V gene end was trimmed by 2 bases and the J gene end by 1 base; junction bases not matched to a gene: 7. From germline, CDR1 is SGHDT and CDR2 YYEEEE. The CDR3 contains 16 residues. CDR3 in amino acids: CASSFLQGARNTEAFF. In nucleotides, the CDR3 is TGTGCCAGCAGCTTCCTCCAGGGGGCTAGGAACACTGAAGCTTTCTTT.

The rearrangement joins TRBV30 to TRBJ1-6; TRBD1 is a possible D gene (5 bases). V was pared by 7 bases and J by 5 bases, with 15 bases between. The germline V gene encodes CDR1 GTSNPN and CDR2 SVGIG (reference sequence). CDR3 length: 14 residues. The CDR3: CAFPAHRNNSPLHF. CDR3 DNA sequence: TGTGCCTTCCCCGCGCACAGGAATAATTCACCCCTCCACTTT.

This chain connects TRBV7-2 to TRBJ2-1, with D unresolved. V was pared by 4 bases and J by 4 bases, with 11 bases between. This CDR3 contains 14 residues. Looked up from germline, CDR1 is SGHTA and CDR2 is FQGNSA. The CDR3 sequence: CASSSTRLYNEQFF. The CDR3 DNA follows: TGTGCCAGCAGCTCGACCCGACTGTACAATGAGCAGTTCTTC. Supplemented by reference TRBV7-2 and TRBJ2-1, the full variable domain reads GAGVSQSPSNKVTEKGKDVELRCDPISGHTALYWYRQSLGQGLEFLIYFQGNSAPDKSGLPSDRFSAERTGGSVSTLTIQRTQQEDSAVYLCASSSTRLYNEQFFGPGTRLTVL.

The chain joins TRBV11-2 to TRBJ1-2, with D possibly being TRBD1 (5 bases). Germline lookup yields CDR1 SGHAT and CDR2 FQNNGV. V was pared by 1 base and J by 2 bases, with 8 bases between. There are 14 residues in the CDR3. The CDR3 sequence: CASSLVGGNYGYTF. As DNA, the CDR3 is TGTGCCAGCAGCTTAGTCGGGGGGAACTATGGCTACACCTTC.

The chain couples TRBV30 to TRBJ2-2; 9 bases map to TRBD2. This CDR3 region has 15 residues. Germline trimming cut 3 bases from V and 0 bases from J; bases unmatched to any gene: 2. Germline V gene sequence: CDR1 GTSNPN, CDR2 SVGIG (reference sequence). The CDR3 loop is CAWRTSGTNTGELFF. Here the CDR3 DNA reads TGTGCCTGGAGGACTAGCGGTACGAACACCGGGGAGCTGTTTTTT.

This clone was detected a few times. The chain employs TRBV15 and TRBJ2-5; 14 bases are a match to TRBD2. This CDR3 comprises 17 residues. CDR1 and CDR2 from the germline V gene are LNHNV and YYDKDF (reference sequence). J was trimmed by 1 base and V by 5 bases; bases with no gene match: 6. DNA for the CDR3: TGTGCCACCAGCGTCGGACTAGCGGGAGGAGGCCAAGAGACCCAGTACTTC. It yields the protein CATSVGLAGGGQETQYF.

CDR3 loop: CASSSRIEDSQETQYF. DNA of the CDR3: TGTGCCAGCAGCTCCAGGATAGAGGACAGCCAAGAGACCCAGTACTTC. The rearrangement uses TRBV9 and TRBJ2-5; perhaps TRBD1 as D (6 bases). Trimming took 4 bases from V and 1 from J, leaving 17 bases between them. Germline V gives CDR1 SGDLS, CDR2 YYNGEE. This CDR3 contains 16 residues.

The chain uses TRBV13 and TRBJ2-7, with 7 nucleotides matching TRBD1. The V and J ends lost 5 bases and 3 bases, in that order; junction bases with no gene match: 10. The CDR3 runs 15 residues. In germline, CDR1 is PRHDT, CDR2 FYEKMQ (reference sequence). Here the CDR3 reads CASSLRQGQGYEQYF. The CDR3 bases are TGTGCCAGCAGCCTCCGACAGGGTCAAGGCTACGAGCAGTACTTC. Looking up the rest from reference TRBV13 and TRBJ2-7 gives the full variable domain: AAGVIQSPRHLIKEKRETATLKCYPIPRHDTVYWYQQGPGQDPQFLISFYEKMQSDKGSIPDRFSAQQFSDYHSELNMSSLELGDSALYFCASSLRQGQGYEQYFGPGTRLTVT.

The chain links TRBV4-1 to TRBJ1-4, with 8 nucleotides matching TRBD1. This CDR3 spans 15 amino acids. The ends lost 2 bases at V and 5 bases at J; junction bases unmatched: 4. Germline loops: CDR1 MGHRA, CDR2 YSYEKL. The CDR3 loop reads CASSQSDRGNEKLFF. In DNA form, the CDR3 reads TGCGCCAGCAGCCAATCCGACAGGGGAAATGAAAAACTGTTTTTT.

CDR3 amino acids: CASAAGRDEQFF. CDR3 coding DNA: TGTGCCAGCGCGGCGGGGCGCGATGAGCAGTTCTTC. The V and J genes are TRBV6-6 and TRBJ2-1; tentatively, D is TRBD2 (6 bases). This CDR3 comprises 12 residues. Germline loops: CDR1 MNHNY, CDR2 SVGAGI (reference sequence). Trimming took 8 bases from V and 8 from J, leaving 13 bases between them.

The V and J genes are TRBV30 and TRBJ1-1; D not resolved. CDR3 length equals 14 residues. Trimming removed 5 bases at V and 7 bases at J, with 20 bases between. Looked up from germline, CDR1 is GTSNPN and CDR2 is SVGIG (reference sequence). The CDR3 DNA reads TGTGCCTGGTCCCCGGTGAGGGCAAATGGTGAAGCTTTCTTT. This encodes CAWSPVRANGEAFF.

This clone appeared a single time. In DNA, the CDR3 is TGTGCCAGCAGTTTCGCAGAGACAGGGCAAAACTACGAGCAGTACTTC. Amino acid sequence: CASSFAETGQNYEQYF. This chain joins TRBV2 and TRBJ2-7, with 7 bases identical to TRBD1. CDR1 is SNHLY, CDR2 FYNNEI, per germline. The CDR3 covers 16 residues. V shed 5 bases, J shed 3 bases, and the junction held 13 bases outside the gene matches.

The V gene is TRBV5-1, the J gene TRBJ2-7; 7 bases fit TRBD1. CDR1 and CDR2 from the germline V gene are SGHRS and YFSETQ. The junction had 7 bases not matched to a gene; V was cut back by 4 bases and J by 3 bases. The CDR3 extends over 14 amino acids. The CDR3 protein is CASSPTGYGYEQYV. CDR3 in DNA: TGCGCCAGCAGCCCGACAGGGTACGGCTACGAGCAGTACGTC.

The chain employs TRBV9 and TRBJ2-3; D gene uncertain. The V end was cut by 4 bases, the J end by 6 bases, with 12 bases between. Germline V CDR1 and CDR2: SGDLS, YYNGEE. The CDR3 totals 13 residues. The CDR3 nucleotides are TGTGCCAGCAGCCCGGTGGGCAGGGATACGCAGTATTTT. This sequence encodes CASSPVGRDTQYF.

This CDR3 reads CASSGTSAYNEQFF. In nucleotides, the CDR3 is TGTGCCAGCAGTGGGACTAGCGCATACAATGAGCAGTTCTTC. The J gene is TRBJ2-1, the V gene TRBV7-9, with 10 bases that match TRBD2. Germline V gives CDR1 SEHNR, CDR2 FQNEAQ (reference sequence). The CDR3 is 14 amino acids. The junction had 3 bases not matched to a gene; V was cut back by 6 bases and J by 4 bases.

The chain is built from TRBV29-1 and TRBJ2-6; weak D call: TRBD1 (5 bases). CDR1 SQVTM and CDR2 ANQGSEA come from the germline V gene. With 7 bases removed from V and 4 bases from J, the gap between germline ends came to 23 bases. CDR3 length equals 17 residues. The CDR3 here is CSARTRSPTTGANVLTF. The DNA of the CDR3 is TGCAGCGCCAGGACAAGGAGCCCCACCACCGGGGCCAACGTCCTGACTTTC.

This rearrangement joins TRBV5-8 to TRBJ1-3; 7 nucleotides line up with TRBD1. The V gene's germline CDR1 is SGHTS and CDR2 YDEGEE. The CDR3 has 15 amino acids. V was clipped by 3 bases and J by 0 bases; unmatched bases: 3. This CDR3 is CASSYRGGSGNTIYF. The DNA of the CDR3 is TGTGCCAGCAGCTACAGGGGCGGCTCTGGAAACACCATATATTTT.

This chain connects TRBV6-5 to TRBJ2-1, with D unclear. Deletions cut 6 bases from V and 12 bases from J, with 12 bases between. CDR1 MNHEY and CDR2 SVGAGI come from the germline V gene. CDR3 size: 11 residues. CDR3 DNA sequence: TGTGCCAGCAGCTCCGGTGCTAGGCAGTTCTTC. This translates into CASSSGARQFF.

In nucleotides, the CDR3 is TGTGCCAGCACCCGGGACAGGGCTCCACCCGGGGAGCTGTTTTTT. Translated: CASTRDRAPPGELFF. The gene calls are TRBV27 and TRBJ2-2; 9 bases align to TRBD1. The ends lost 7 bases at V and 6 bases at J; junction bases unmatched: 9. This CDR3 has 15 amino acids. Per the germline V gene, CDR1 is MNHEY and CDR2 is SMNVEV (reference sequence).

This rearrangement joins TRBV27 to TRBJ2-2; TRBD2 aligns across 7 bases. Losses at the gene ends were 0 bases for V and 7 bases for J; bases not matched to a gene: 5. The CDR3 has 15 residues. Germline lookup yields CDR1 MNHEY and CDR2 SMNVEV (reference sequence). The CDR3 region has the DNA TGTGCCAGCAGTTTATCGAAAGGGGAGGGCGGGGAGCTGTTTTTT. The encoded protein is CASSLSKGEGGELFF.

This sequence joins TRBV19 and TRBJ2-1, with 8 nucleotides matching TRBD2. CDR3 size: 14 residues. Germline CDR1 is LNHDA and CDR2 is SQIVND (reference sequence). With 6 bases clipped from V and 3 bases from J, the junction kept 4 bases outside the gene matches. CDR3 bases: TGTGCCAGTAGCACTAGCGGACACTACAATGAGCAGTTCTTC. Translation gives CASSTSGHYNEQFF.